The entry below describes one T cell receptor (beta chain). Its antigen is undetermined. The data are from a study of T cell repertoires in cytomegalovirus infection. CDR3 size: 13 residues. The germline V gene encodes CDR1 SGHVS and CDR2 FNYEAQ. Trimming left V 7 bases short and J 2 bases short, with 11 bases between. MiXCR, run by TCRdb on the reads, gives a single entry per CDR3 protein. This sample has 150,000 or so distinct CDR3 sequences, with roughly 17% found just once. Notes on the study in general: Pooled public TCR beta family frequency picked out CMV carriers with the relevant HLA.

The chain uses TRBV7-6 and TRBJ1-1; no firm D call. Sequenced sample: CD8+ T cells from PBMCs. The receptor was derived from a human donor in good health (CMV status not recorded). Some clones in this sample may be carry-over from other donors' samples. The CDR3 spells CASTSEGNTEAFF. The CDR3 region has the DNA TGTGCCAGCACCTCAGAGGGTAACACTGAAGCTTTCTTT.